The next 5 T cell receptor beta chains were all read from a single sample in a study of T cell changes during pregnancy in multiple sclerosis. The protocol was immunoSEQ multiplex PCR, while the TCRdb copy is restricted to in-frame clones and leaves out a portion. The sample shows more than 45,000 clones, 93% of them seen only once. The sample consisted of CD8+ T cells from peripheral blood mononuclear cells, taken in the second trimester of pregnancy. The receptors derive from a female donor with multiple sclerosis, enrolled in a pregnancy study.

V is TRBV29-1 and J is TRBJ2-2; 7 positions agree with TRBD1. V gave up 4 bases and J gave up 0 bases; unmatched junction bases: 5. The CDR3 sequence is 15 residues long. Germline V CDR1 and CDR2: SQVTM, ANQGSEA. The CDR3 loop reads CSVAGGPSNTGELFF. CDR3 bases: TGCAGCGTTGCAGGGGGACCTTCGAACACCGGGGAGCTGTTTTTT.

The chain combines TRBV9 with TRBJ2-2; the D gene is possibly TRBD2 (5 bases). Per germline, CDR1 SGDLS and CDR2 YYNGEE. V lost 0 bases and J lost 3, with 6 bases in between. The CDR3 runs 14 residues. CDR3: CASSVVRDTGELFF. CDR3 DNA: TGTGCCAGCAGCGTAGTGAGGGACACCGGGGAGCTGTTTTTT.

The rearrangement links TRBV29-1 to TRBJ1-1; D gene uncertain. This CDR3 has 11 residues. Between the trimmed V and J ends, which lost 8 bases and 5 bases, there was a span of 12 bases. Germline values: CDR1 SQVTM, CDR2 ANQGSEA. The CDR3 loop reads CSTATGTEAFF. In nucleotides, the CDR3 is TGCAGCACCGCAACGGGGACTGAAGCTTTCTTT.

The rearrangement uses TRBV7-9 and TRBJ2-1; the match to TRBD1 covers 7 bases. In germline, CDR1 is SEHNR, CDR2 FQNEAQ (reference sequence). V gave up 5 bases and J gave up 5 bases; unmatched junction bases: 9. The CDR3 is 15 amino acids. In DNA, the CDR3 is TGTGCCAGCAGCCGAACCGGGACAGCTAACAATGAGCAGTTCTTC. It yields the protein CASSRTGTANNEQFF.

The J gene is TRBJ2-2, the V gene TRBV6-4, with 8 bases fitting TRBD1. The V segment lost 8 bases and the J segment 1 base; nucleotides outside the gene matches: 9. CDR1 MRHNA and CDR2 SNTAGT come from the germline V gene. The CDR3 has 16 residues. The CDR3 DNA reads as TGTGCCAGCTCCCCCCGGGGACAGGAGAACACCGGGGAGCTGTTTTTT. As protein: CASSPRGQENTGELFF.